Presented here are 30 T cell receptor beta chains from one specimen sequenced in a study of CD8 T cells in Susac syndrome. The RNA, roughly 0.45 to 1 ug, was put through reverse transcription using random hexamers. TCRdb re-derived calls from the immunoSEQ multiplex PCR reads in MiXCR, one entry per CDR3 protein. The sample consists of 180,000 or so distinct CDR3 sequences, around 94% of them appearing once. Sequenced material: CD4+ T cells from PBMCs. All receptors come from a human donor in good health.

J is TRBJ2-6 and V is TRBV2; D perhaps matches TRBD1 (5 bases). Per the germline V gene, CDR1 is SNHLY and CDR2 is FYNNEI. V was pared by 8 bases and J by 0 bases, with 17 bases between. This CDR3 comprises 17 residues. DNA of the CDR3: TGTGCCAGCGATAAAGCAGGGTCTTACTCTGGGGCCAACGTCCTGACTTTC. It yields the protein CASDKAGSYSGANVLTF. Full variable domain (remainder filled in from reference TRBV2 and TRBJ2-6): EPEVTQTPSHQVTQMGQEVILRCVPISNHLYFYWYRQILGQKVEFLVSFYNNEISEKSEIFDDQFSVERPDGSNFTLKIRSTKLEDSAMYFCASDKAGSYSGANVLTFGAGSRLTVL.

The genes are TRBV29-1 and TRBJ2-5; TRBD1 or TRBD2 may be the D gene (6 bases each). This CDR3 is built from 13 residues. V lost 1 base and J 1 base, leaving 7 bases between the germline ends. Germline V gene data show CDR1 as SQVTM and CDR2 as ANQGSEA. CDR3 loop: CSVEAGAQETQYF. The CDR3 DNA follows: TGCAGCGTTGAAGCGGGGGCCCAAGAGACCCAGTACTTC.

The chain links TRBV29-1 to TRBJ2-2, with 7 nucleotides matching TRBD1. Germline V gene sequence: CDR1 SQVTM, CDR2 ANQGSEA. V lost 7 bases and J lost 0; bases outside the gene matches: 5. The CDR3 has 14 amino acids. CDR3 region: CSAQQGPNTGELFF. The CDR3 DNA reads as TGCAGCGCCCAACAGGGGCCGAACACCGGGGAGCTGTTTTTT.

The V call is TRBV3-1, the J call TRBJ1-2; 7 bases map to TRBD1. The germline V gene has CDR1 LGHDT and CDR2 YNNKEL (reference sequence). The CDR3 runs to 17 residues. V lost 1 base to trimming and J lost 4 bases; unmatched junction nucleotides: 12. The CDR3 loop reads CASSQARQGMGRYGYTF. In DNA, the CDR3 is TGTGCCAGCAGCCAAGCAAGACAGGGAATGGGTCGCTATGGCTACACCTTC.

This chain uses TRBV3-1 with TRBJ2-1; TRBD2 matches 16 bases. Germline V gene sequence: CDR1 LGHDT, CDR2 YNNKEL (reference sequence). V dropped 3 bases and J dropped 6; count of bases not matched to a gene: 8. The CDR3 covers 18 residues. The CDR3 spells CASSHQGLAGGRSNEQFF. DNA for the CDR3: TGTGCCAGCAGCCACCAGGGACTAGCGGGGGGGCGTTCCAATGAGCAGTTCTTC.

This CDR3 is CASSHSGEGTEAFF. The CDR3 DNA sequence: TGTGCCAGCAGTCATTCAGGGGAGGGTACTGAAGCTTTCTTT. This rearrangement joins TRBV6-2 or TRBV6-3 to TRBJ1-1, with a weak D call TRBD1 (6 bases). Looked up from germline, CDR1 is MNHEY and CDR2 is SVGEGT. This CDR3 has 14 amino acids. V was pared by 5 bases and J by 5 bases, with 15 bases between.

In its sample, this clonotype was seen once. This rearrangement joins TRBV7-3 to TRBJ2-3, with TRBD1 matching 8 bases. Germline V gene sequence: CDR1 SGHTA, CDR2 FQGTGA. Germline trimming cut 5 bases from V and 1 base from J; bases unmatched to any gene: 5. This CDR3 spans 15 amino acids. The CDR3 DNA sequence: TGTGCCAGCAGCCCGACAGGGGTGGGCACAGATACGCAGTATTTT. Its protein product is CASSPTGVGTDTQYF.

The chain employs TRBV23-1 and TRBJ2-7; the D is unclear. TRBV23-1 is an open reading frame, and its role is uncertain. The V end was cut by 7 bases, the J end by 7 bases, with 11 bases between. This CDR3 region has 11 residues. CDR3 bases: TGCGCCAGCAAAATAGACCGAGAGCAGTACTTC. Protein product: CASKIDREQYF.

V usage is TRBV13 and J usage is TRBJ2-7; D might be TRBD1 (6 bases). Germline V CDR1 and CDR2: PRHDT, FYEKMQ (reference sequence). CDR3 length: 14 amino acids. Trimming stripped 6 bases from V and 3 bases from J, with 15 bases between. In DNA, the CDR3 is TGTGCCAGCAGTGGGCAGGGGTTGTTCTACGAGCAGTACTTC. Its protein product is CASSGQGLFYEQYF.

The chain has TRBV20-1 and TRBJ2-7; D unresolved. Trimming shortened V by 6 bases and J by 5 bases, and 14 bases separated the two germline ends. The CDR3 is made up of 12 amino acids. Germline assignment: CDR1 DFQATT and CDR2 SNEGSKA (reference sequence). The CDR3 DNA follows: TGCAGTGCCGGGTTGGGGTACCACGAGCAGTACTTC. Residues: CSAGLGYHEQYF.

The chain uses TRBV29-1 and TRBJ2-3; TRBD2 matches at 11 bases. J lost 2 bases, V lost 6 bases, and 7 bases had no gene match. Germline V CDR1 and CDR2: SQVTM, ANQGSEA. CDR3 size: 15 residues. The chain's CDR3 is CSVIAGGPNTDTQYF. For the CDR3, the DNA is TGCAGCGTCATAGCGGGGGGGCCGAACACAGATACGCAGTATTTT.

The chain has TRBV15 and TRBJ1-2; no clear D. The germline gives CDR1 LNHNV, CDR2 YYDKDF (reference sequence). The CDR3 is made up of 13 amino acids. V was shortened by 0 bases and J by 2 bases, with 4 bases between the two germline ends. Here the CDR3 DNA reads TGTGCCACCAGCAGAGAGGTAAACTATGGCTACACCTTC. Its protein is CATSREVNYGYTF. The full variable domain, completed using reference TRBV15 and TRBJ1-2, is DAMVIQNPRYQVTQFGKPVTLSCSQTLNHNVMYWYQQKSSQAPKLLFHYYDKDFNNEADTPDNFQSRRPNTSFCFLDIRSPGLGDTAMYLCATSREVNYGYTFGSGTRLTVV.

This sequence joins TRBV7-2 and TRBJ2-7, with 7 bases identical to TRBD2. The germline V gene has CDR1 SGHTA and CDR2 FQGNSA. Germline trimming cut 4 bases from V and 3 bases from J; bases unmatched to any gene: 9. The CDR3 spans 15 residues. CDR3 sequence: CASSYPGTNVYEQYF. The DNA for the CDR3 is TGTGCCAGCAGCTACCCCGGGACTAACGTCTACGAGCAGTACTTC.

CDR3 DNA: TGCAGCGTTGCCGGGACCTCTAAAGAGACCCAGTACTTC. Translated, it gives CSVAGTSKETQYF. The chain combines TRBV29-1 with TRBJ2-5; TRBD1 or TRBD2 may be the D gene (5 bases each). V was pared by 4 bases and J by 3 bases, with 12 bases between. Germline V gene lookup returns CDR1 SQVTM and CDR2 ANQGSEA. CDR3 length: 13 amino acids.

The CDR3 spells CASSLRTGGISTDTQYF. The DNA for the CDR3 is TGTGCCAGCAGCTTAAGGACAGGGGGGATTAGCACAGATACGCAGTATTTT. This chain uses TRBV9 with TRBJ2-3; TRBD1 aligns across 10 bases. Looked up from germline, CDR1 is SGDLS and CDR2 is YYNGEE. J was trimmed by 0 bases and V by 4 bases; bases with no gene match: 8. The CDR3 spans 17 residues.

The J gene is TRBJ2-7, the V gene TRBV29-1; D remains unclear. V was shortened by 3 bases and J by 1 base, with 7 bases between the two germline ends. CDR3 length: 12 amino acids. Germline V lookup: CDR1 SQVTM, CDR2 ANQGSEA. The CDR3 nucleotides are TGCAGCGTTGAGAAAGGTTCCTACGAGCAGTACTTC. Amino acids: CSVEKGSYEQYF.

The chain carries TRBV14 and TRBJ1-2; the D gene is possibly TRBD1 (5 bases). The CDR3 extends over 16 amino acids. Trimming took 4 bases from V and 5 from J, leaving 20 bases between them. Germline V lookup: CDR1 SGHDN, CDR2 FVKESK. The CDR3 DNA reads as TGTGCCAGCAGCCCCCTGGGGACCGAGATCCCTTATGGCTACACCTTC. It encodes CASSPLGTEIPYGYTF.

The V and J genes are TRBV7-3 and TRBJ2-5; possibly TRBD2 for D (6 bases). The CDR3 length is 15 residues. Trimming removed 0 bases at V and 5 bases at J, with 13 bases between. Germline V gene data show CDR1 as SGHTA and CDR2 as FQGTGA. CDR3 protein: CASSLTGTALETQYF. The CDR3, as DNA: TGTGCCAGCAGCTTAACCGGGACTGCCTTGGAGACCCAGTACTTC.

V usage is TRBV2 and J usage is TRBJ1-2; D gene unclear. This CDR3 has 14 amino acids. Trimming removed 8 bases at V and 1 base at J, with 14 bases between. Germline V gene sequence: CDR1 SNHLY, CDR2 FYNNEI. DNA of the CDR3: TGTGCCAGCCAAAGCGGCAGCGTTAACTATGGCTACACCTTC. This translates into CASQSGSVNYGYTF. Full variable domain (outside the CDR3, taken from reference TRBV2 and TRBJ1-2): EPEVTQTPSHQVTQMGQEVILRCVPISNHLYFYWYRQILGQKVEFLVSFYNNEISEKSEIFDDQFSVERPDGSNFTLKIRSTKLEDSAMYFCASQSGSVNYGYTFGSGTRLTVV.

This clonotype came up once. The chain is built from TRBV10-3 and TRBJ1-1, with D uncertain. Per germline, CDR1 ENHRY and CDR2 SYGVKD. V was clipped by 1 base and J by 5 bases, with 2 bases between them. The CDR3 extends over 11 amino acids. CDR3 loop: CAISELTEAFF. The CDR3 nucleotides are TGTGCCATCAGTGAGTTGACTGAAGCTTTCTTT.

CDR3 sequence reads: CASSLRAGARDGYTF. The CDR3 region has the DNA TGTGCCAGCAGCTTGCGGGCAGGGGCTCGAGATGGCTACACCTTC. The chain recombines TRBV5-4 with TRBJ1-2, with a tentative D call TRBD1 (6 bases). Germline CDR1 and CDR2: SGHNT and YYREEE (reference sequence). The CDR3 sequence is 15 residues long. V lost 1 base, J lost 6 bases, and 16 bases lay in between. Supplemented by reference TRBV5-4 and TRBJ1-2, the full variable domain reads ETGVTQSPTHLIKTRGQQVTLRCSSQSGHNTVSWYQQALGQGPQFIFQYYREEENGRGNFPPRFSGLQFPNYSSELNVNALELDDSALYLCASSLRAGARDGYTFGSGTRLTVV.

The rearrangement links TRBV6-1 to TRBJ2-5, with 8 bases that match TRBD1. The germline CDR1 and CDR2 sequences are MNHNS and SASEGT. The CDR3 sequence is 15 residues long. V lost 6 bases to trimming and J lost 2 bases; unmatched junction nucleotides: 8. The chain's CDR3 is CASSPDRVWQETQYF. CDR3 DNA: TGTGCCAGCAGCCCGGACAGGGTATGGCAAGAGACCCAGTACTTC.

The J gene is TRBJ1-4, the V gene TRBV29-1; D possibly corresponds to TRBD1 (5 bases). The germline CDR1 and CDR2 sequences are SQVTM and ANQGSEA. Trimming left V 7 bases short and J 0 bases short, with 12 bases between. The CDR3 is 14 amino acids. CDR3 residues: CSATGRATNEKLFF. CDR3 nucleotides: TGCAGCGCCACAGGCCGCGCAACTAATGAAAAACTGTTTTTT.

The chain joins TRBV10-3 to TRBJ1-2, with a tentative D call TRBD1 (5 bases). The CDR3 consists of 12 residues. Germline CDR1 ENHRY, CDR2 SYGVKD. V was shortened by 3 bases and J by 8 bases, with 10 bases between the two germline ends. This CDR3 reads CAISDPQGGYTF. DNA for the CDR3: TGTGCCATCAGTGATCCTCAGGGAGGCTACACCTTC.

The rearrangement uses TRBV3-1 and TRBJ2-5; 9 nucleotides agree with TRBD2. Looked up from germline, CDR1 is LGHDT and CDR2 is YNNKEL (reference sequence). This CDR3 comprises 16 residues. J lost 0 bases, V lost 1 base, and 3 bases had no gene match. The CDR3 nucleotides are TGTGCCAGCAGCCAAGCCAGCGGGGGGTACCAAGAGACCCAGTACTTC. This gives the protein CASSQASGGYQETQYF.

A remark on this clonotype: One junction end does not reproduce the germline sequence, and a read error may be involved. J is TRBJ1-2 and V is TRBV12-3 or TRBV12-4, with D possibly matching TRBD1 (5 bases). The CDR3 runs 14 residues. The CDR3 DNA follows: TGTGCCAGCAGTCCGTTCCGCCCGGGGGATCCCACCTTCTTC. It encodes CASSPFRPGDPTFF.

The chain carries TRBV20-1 and TRBJ1-2; D is perhaps TRBD1 (6 bases). CDR3 size: 12 residues. Germline V gene data show CDR1 as DFQATT and CDR2 as SNEGSKA (reference sequence). With 7 bases removed from V and 8 bases from J, the gap between germline ends came to 17 bases. DNA of the CDR3: TGCAGTGGCCAGCGGGGGCAGGGAGGCTACACCTTC. This encodes CSGQRGQGGYTF.

This chain links TRBV3-1 with TRBJ1-1; D gene ambiguous. Germline loops: CDR1 LGHDT, CDR2 YNNKEL (reference sequence). The CDR3 has 13 amino acids. V gave up 0 bases and J gave up 4 bases, with 6 bases separating them. The CDR3 DNA reads as TGTGCCAGCAGCCAAGATGTCCTCACTGAAGCTTTCTTT. This codes for CASSQDVLTEAFF.

V gene TRBV7-9 combines with J gene TRBJ2-7; TRBD2 matches 10 bases. The CDR3 is 15 residues long. V was pared by 1 base and J by 4 bases, with 4 bases of the junction left unmatched. Germline values: CDR1 SEHNR, CDR2 FQNEAQ (reference sequence). The CDR3 sequence: CASSLVATSGYEQYF. The CDR3 DNA follows: TGTGCCAGCAGCTTAGTCGCGACTAGCGGGTACGAGCAGTACTTC.

CDR3 sequence reads: CASSSGQGTRYTF. The CDR3 region has the DNA TGTGCCAGCAGTTCGGGACAGGGGACCCGCTACACCTTC. The J gene is TRBJ1-2, the V gene TRBV12-3 or TRBV12-4, with 10 bases fitting TRBD1. This CDR3 spans 13 amino acids. Trimming removed 4 bases from V and 9 bases from J; junction bases left unmatched: 5.